This T cell receptor beta chain originates from a study of siplizumab effects on memory and regulatory T cells. General observations from the study: Among sequences traceable to unstimulated CD4+ memory cells, alloreactive ones were significantly reduced by siplizumab. Many proliferating CD4+ or CD8+ clones remained unclassified. Roughly 75-96% of them could not be assigned either a naive or a memory phenotype. The authors mapped only a minor fraction of alloreactive clones to unstimulated subsets. The study found naive T cells seemingly more diverse than memory cells and seemingly major alloresponse contributors.

On this clone: Its matching antigen is unknown.

Sequencing used immunoSEQ multiplex PCR; TCRdb keeps in-frame clones, though not all of them. The sample records roughly 97,000 clones, 93% being singletons. Germline assignment: CDR1 SEHNR and CDR2 FQNEAQ (reference sequence). The CDR3 totals 12 residues. The V end was cut by 5 bases, the J end by 7 bases, with 12 bases between. Sequenced: Tregs sorted from blood. V and J are TRBV7-9 and TRBJ2-7; no definite D call. This receptor was obtained from a human donor in good health. The CDR3 coding sequence is TGTGCCAGCAGCGATGCATCCAAAGAGCAGTACTTC. Translated, it gives CASSDASKEQYF.